This T cell receptor beta chain is from a study of T cells in localized non-small cell lung cancer (dated by TCRdb to 2019 to 2021). For the study in its entirety: The study analyzed T cell repertoires of under 250 early-stage NSCLC patients, comparing tumors and uninvolved tumor-adjacent lungs. The cohort consisted of around 250 treatment-naive NSCLC patients whose localized lung tumors had been resected. The mean age of the NSCLC patients was roughly 70 years, with fewer than 150 men and approximately 100 women.

The V and J ends are trimmed by 1 base and 3 bases, leaving 10 bases between them. In the germline V gene, CDR1 corresponds to SGHRS and CDR2 to YFSETQ. The CDR3 holds 15 amino acids from the cysteine to the phenylalanine. Just the 45-base CDR3 DNA is kept, in frame starting at base 1. As regards this clone: It has no known antigen specificity. Base qualities are not recorded, but no much larger clone differs from it by a single base.

What the work shows at the level of the full study, not this receptor alone: A median of about 50 of the top 100 tumor clones turned up in the paired uninvolved adjacent lung, and approximately 30 of those clones also ranked among the top 100 of that same adjacent lung. Higher T cell density in blood was associated with longer overall survival, whereas higher clonality in adjacent lung was associated with shorter survival. Since the design was exploratory, TCR variables were selected using unadjusted p-values with no false-discovery rate correction. The highest T cell clonality was observed in uninvolved tumor-adjacent lung, where clonality exceeded that of tumor, suggesting that antigenic responses were more focused in uninvolved tumor-adjacent lung. Because multi-region sequencing of the tumors was not done, intratumor heterogeneity could not be ruled out.

TCR beta CDR3 regions were sequenced from DNA using the immunoSEQ Assay. For the original study's pipeline: T cell density was computed as TCR beta template counts normalized to usable DNA estimated by amplifying housekeeping genes. Richness was estimated using the preseqR package, with extrapolation to 400,000 templates for PBMC samples and to 120,000 templates for tissue samples. Clonality was calculated as one minus Pielou's evenness. Differential abundance testing on productive amino-acid clonotypes, with a minimum total count of 5 and an alpha of 0.1, was used to identify tissue-enriched TCRs. Repertoire overlap between compartments was quantified with the Jaccard Index and Morisita Overlap Index. GLIPH grouped TCR beta CDR3s together with public tetramer-defined viral CDR3s, and a viral motif had to include at least three viral sequences and show V-gene enrichment. TCRdb limited this immuneACCESS table to in-frame rearrangements with V and J called. A share of clones is missing; checked studies link under half to unresolved V genes, and the rest is unexplained. V and J calls and clone size are as listed in that table; D and trimming were resolved from the DNA. This sample gives fewer than 25,000 clones in total; about 92% of them show up just once. The top ten clonotypes cover approximately 16% of the sample.

At diagnosis, peripheral blood, uninvolved tumor-adjacent lung and tumor were collected and were preserved as a mix of fresh-frozen and FFPE material. For TCR repertoire profiling, the blood samples were analyzed as peripheral blood mononuclear cells. This sequence was found in a man aged 35-69 years with stage III squamous cell lung carcinoma. Rearrangement joined TRBV5-1 to TRBJ2-2; a tentative D match to TRBD2 spans 5 bases. The specimen was peripheral blood, collected before any cancer treatment. Here is the DNA: TGCGCCAGCAGCTTGAGAGGAGGAGACACCGGGGAGCTGTTTTTT. Translated, it gives CASSLRGGDTGELFF.